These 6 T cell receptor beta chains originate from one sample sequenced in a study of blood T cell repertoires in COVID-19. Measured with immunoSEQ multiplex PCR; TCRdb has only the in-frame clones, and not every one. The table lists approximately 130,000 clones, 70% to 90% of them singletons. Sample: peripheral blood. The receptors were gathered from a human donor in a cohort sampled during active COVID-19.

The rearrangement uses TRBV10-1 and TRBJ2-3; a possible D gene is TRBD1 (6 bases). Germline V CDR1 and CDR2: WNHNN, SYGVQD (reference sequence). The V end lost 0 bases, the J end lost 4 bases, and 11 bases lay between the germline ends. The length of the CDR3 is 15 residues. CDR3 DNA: TGCGCCAGCAGTGAGTCGGGGAAGGGGGCAGATACGCAGTATTTT. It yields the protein CASSESGKGADTQYF.

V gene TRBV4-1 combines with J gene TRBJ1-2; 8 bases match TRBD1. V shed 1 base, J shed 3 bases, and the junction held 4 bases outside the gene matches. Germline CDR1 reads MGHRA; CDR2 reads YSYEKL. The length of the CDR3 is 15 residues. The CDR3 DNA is TGCGCCAGCAGCCAAGTACAGGGGGAACACTATGGCTACACCTTC. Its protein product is CASSQVQGEHYGYTF.

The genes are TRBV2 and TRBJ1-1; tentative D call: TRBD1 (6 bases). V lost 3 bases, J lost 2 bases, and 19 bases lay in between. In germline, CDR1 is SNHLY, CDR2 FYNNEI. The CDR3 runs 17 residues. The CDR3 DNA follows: TGTGCCAGCAGTGACGACCTGCCGGACAGACCTAACACTGAAGCTTTCTTT. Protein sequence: CASSDDLPDRPNTEAFF.

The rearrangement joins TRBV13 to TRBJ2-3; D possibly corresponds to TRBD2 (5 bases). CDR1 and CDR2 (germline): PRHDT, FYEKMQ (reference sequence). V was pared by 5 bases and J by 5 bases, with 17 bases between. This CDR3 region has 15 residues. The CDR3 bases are TGTGCCAGCAGCGCGAGGACCGACGGAGGAGATACGCAGTATTTT. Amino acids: CASSARTDGGDTQYF.

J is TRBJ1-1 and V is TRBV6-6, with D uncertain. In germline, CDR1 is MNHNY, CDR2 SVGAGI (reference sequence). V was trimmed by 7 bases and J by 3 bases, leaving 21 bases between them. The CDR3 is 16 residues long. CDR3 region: CASTYVVRSPDTEAFF. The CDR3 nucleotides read TGTGCCAGCACCTACGTCGTTCGGTCCCCCGACACTGAAGCTTTCTTT.

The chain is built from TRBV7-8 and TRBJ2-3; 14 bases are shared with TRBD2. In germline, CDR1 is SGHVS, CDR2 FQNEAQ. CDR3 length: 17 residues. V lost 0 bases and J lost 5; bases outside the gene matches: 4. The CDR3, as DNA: TGTGCCAGCAGCTTAGCAGGGACTAGCGGGGGAGGAGATACGCAGTATTTT. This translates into CASSLAGTSGGGDTQYF.